The 18 T cell receptor beta chains presented below share a single source sample, sequenced in a study of blood T cells in healthy people across ages. A second PCR of 7 to 11 cycles used a sample-barcoded 5' primer and a J-beta primer mix. TCRdb ran MiXCR on the 5' RACE reads and lists one entry per CDR3 protein. The data hold roughly 1.6 million distinct CDR3 sequences, with roughly 32% observed a single time. Sequenced material: blood. The receptors were gathered from a woman in her 30s in good health.

This rearrangement joins TRBV19 to TRBJ1-4; D perhaps matches TRBD1 (5 bases). Germline values: CDR1 LNHDA, CDR2 SQIVND (reference sequence). The CDR3 contains 15 residues. Trimming removed 10 bases at V and 8 bases at J, with 23 bases between. Here the CDR3 reads CATTPRQGTIEKLFF. The CDR3 nucleotides read TGTGCCACCACACCCCGCCAGGGTACAATAGAAAAACTGTTTTTT.

This clonotype was detected a few times. The junction departs from the called germline gene at one end, perhaps through a read error. The CDR3 is CASSQGLAGGSYNGQFF. The CDR3 bases are TGTGCCAGCAGCCAGGGACTAGCGGGAGGCTCCTACAATGGGCAGTTCTTC. This chain connects TRBV9 to TRBJ2-1; TRBD2 aligns across 15 bases. The CDR3 runs 17 residues. Germline V lookup: CDR1 SGDLS, CDR2 YYNGEE.

V gene TRBV6-1 combines with J gene TRBJ2-7; tentatively, D is TRBD2 (7 bases). V was cut by 1 base and J by 12 bases, with 10 bases left in between. The CDR3 covers 11 residues. Per the germline V gene, CDR1 is MNHNS and CDR2 is SASEGT. CDR3 bases: TGTGCCAGCAGTGAAGGCGGGGGCCCGTACTTC. Translation: CASSEGGGPYF.

The gene calls are TRBV19 and TRBJ2-7; perhaps TRBD2 as D (5 bases). Near its end, the DNA agrees better with TRBJ2-5, so the J call may be wrong. Germline V gene lookup returns CDR1 LNHDA and CDR2 SQIVND (reference sequence). The CDR3 runs to 14 residues. The CDR3 protein is CASSMGEGRVTQYF. CDR3 coding DNA: TGTGCCAGTAGTATGGGCGAGGGCCGGGTGACCCAGTACTTC.

This clonotype was counted between two and nine times. The chain is built from TRBV28 and TRBJ2-5; possibly TRBD2 for D (5 bases). The J call may be faulty, since TRBJ2-7 better matches the DNA end. Germline CDR1 and CDR2: MDHEN and SYDVKM. The CDR3 sequence is 15 residues long. The CDR3 sequence: CASSSQLKEVNEQYF. The DNA of the CDR3 is TGTGCCAGCAGTTCCCAATTAAAGGAGGTGAACGAGCAGTACTTC.

This clonotype has more than one count but fewer than ten. This sequence joins TRBV6-4 and TRBJ2-3; 9 bases are a match to TRBD2. The CDR3 consists of 15 residues. Germline CDR1 is MRHNA and CDR2 is SNTAGT. The V segment lost 3 bases and the J segment 0 bases; nucleotides outside the gene matches: 1. The CDR3, as DNA: TGTGCCAGCAGTGATCTAGCGGGGAGCACAGATACGCAGTATTTT. The encoded protein is CASSDLAGSTDTQYF.

V is TRBV24-1 and J is TRBJ2-1; D is undetermined. Germline V gives CDR1 KGHDR, CDR2 SFDVKD. There are 14 residues in the CDR3. Trimming left V 8 bases short and J 2 bases short, with 12 bases between. The CDR3 sequence is CATNRLGPYNEQFF. The CDR3 coding sequence is TGTGCCACCAACCGGTTGGGTCCCTACAATGAGCAGTTCTTC.

The chain recombines TRBV11-2 with TRBJ2-3; D perhaps matches TRBD1 (5 bases). The length of the CDR3 is 17 residues. Trimming removed 0 bases from V and 0 bases from J, with 13 bases in between. CDR1 and CDR2 from the germline V gene are SGHAT and FQNNGV. The CDR3 spells CASSLDLGLASTDTQYF. The CDR3, as DNA: TGTGCCAGCAGCTTAGATCTGGGGCTCGCTAGCACAGATACGCAGTATTTT.

This clonotype was picked up a small number of times. The rearrangement uses TRBV10-3 and TRBJ1-2; D gene unclear. Germline V CDR1 and CDR2: ENHRY, SYGVKD. CDR3 length equals 12 residues. V was pared by 5 bases and J by 3 bases, with 7 bases between. The DNA for the CDR3 is TGTGCCATCAGTCCCCCGGACTATGGCTACACCTTC. Its protein product is CAISPPDYGYTF.

V usage is TRBV20-1 and J usage is TRBJ1-5; maybe TRBD1 (5 bases). The CDR3 is made up of 13 amino acids. Germline CDR1 is DFQATT and CDR2 is SNEGSKA (reference sequence). V shed 3 bases and J shed 4 bases, with 10 bases lying between them. For the CDR3, the DNA is TGCAGTGCTAGTTGGGGGGAGAATCAGCCCCAGCATTTT. Translation: CSASWGENQPQHF.

This clonotype showed up just a few times. This chain connects TRBV6-6 to TRBJ1-2; D call uncertain. Looked up from germline, CDR1 is MNHNY and CDR2 is SVGAGI (reference sequence). CDR3 length: 14 residues. Trimming removed 10 bases at V and 1 base at J, with 16 bases between. Written as DNA, the CDR3 is TGTGCCACCGGTTCGGGGAGATTTAACTATGGCTACACCTTC. It specifies CATGSGRFNYGYTF.

The chain uses TRBV27 and TRBJ2-7; TRBD1 aligns across 7 bases. CDR1 MNHEY and CDR2 SMNVEV come from the germline V gene (reference sequence). This CDR3 has 17 amino acids. V trimming: 4 bases; J trimming: 0 bases; junction bases outside the gene matches: 12. CDR3 DNA: TGTGCCAGCAGTTCCAGGGCCGGGACAGCCAGCTCCTACGAGCAGTACTTC. It specifies CASSSRAGTASSYEQYF.

V gene TRBV5-5 combines with J gene TRBJ1-1; 8 positions agree with TRBD1. CDR1 is SGHKS and CDR2 is YYEKEE in the germline V gene (reference sequence). V was clipped by 4 bases and J by 4 bases; unmatched bases: 9. The length of the CDR3 is 15 residues. The CDR3 sequence: CASSLRTGTGTEAFF. The CDR3 bases are TGTGCCAGCAGCCTCCGGACAGGGACGGGCACTGAAGCTTTCTTT.

This chain connects TRBV15 to TRBJ2-7; D may be TRBD2 (7 bases). The CDR3 contains 15 residues. Germline V gives CDR1 LNHNV, CDR2 YYDKDF (reference sequence). The V end was cut by 4 bases, the J end by 3 bases, with 16 bases between. The CDR3 DNA follows: TGTGCCACCAGCAAAGCTAGGGAGGGGGGCTACGAGCAGTACTTC. The encoded protein is CATSKAREGGYEQYF.

The chain is built from TRBV6-6 and TRBJ1-5; D may be TRBD1 (5 bases). Trimming took off 6 bases at V and 0 bases at J, with 12 bases between the two ends. Germline V gene data show CDR1 as MNHNY and CDR2 as SVGAGI (reference sequence). The CDR3 length is 15 residues. The CDR3 sequence is CASRGVANSNQPQHF. DNA for the CDR3: TGTGCCAGCAGAGGGGTGGCAAATAGCAATCAGCCCCAGCATTTT.

In the case of this clonotype: Germline and junction disagree at one end, which may indicate a read error. The CDR3 here is CANSQDLLDRKRGNYGYTF. As DNA, the CDR3 is TGCGCCAACAGCCAAGATCTTCTGGACAGGAAAAGGGGAAACTATGGCTACACCTTC. The rearrangement uses TRBV4-1 and TRBJ1-2, with 7 bases matching TRBD1. Germline values: CDR1 MGHRA, CDR2 YSYEKL. The CDR3 has 19 amino acids.

This clonotype was seen a few times. This chain uses TRBV13 with TRBJ2-7, with TRBD2 matching over 8 bases. CDR3 size: 15 residues. The ends lost 6 bases at V and 3 bases at J; junction bases unmatched: 10. The germline CDR1 and CDR2 sequences are PRHDT and FYEKMQ (reference sequence). The CDR3 nucleotides read TGTGCCAGCAGTTCCTCAGCGGGGGTCCACTACGAGCAGTACTTC. This encodes CASSSSAGVHYEQYF. Variable domain in full (rest from reference TRBV13 and TRBJ2-7): AAGVIQSPRHLIKEKRETATLKCYPIPRHDTVYWYQQGPGQDPQFLISFYEKMQSDKGSIPDRFSAQQFSDYHSELNMSSLELGDSALYFCASSSSAGVHYEQYFGPGTRLTVT.

In DNA, the CDR3 is TGCAGTGCTAGAGGTTGGGGGGTAAAGGATGGCTACACCTTC. It translates to CSARGWGVKDGYTF. The chain has TRBV20-1 and TRBJ1-2, with a weak D call TRBD1 (5 bases). Trimming removed 1 base at V and 6 bases at J, with 15 bases between. The CDR3 runs 14 residues. Germline CDR1 is DFQATT and CDR2 is SNEGSKA (reference sequence).